The 9 T cell receptor beta chains below come from one sample, sequenced in a study of T cells after yellow fever vaccination. Each CDR3 protein gets one entry after TCRdb re-called the 5' RACE reads with MiXCR. The sample holds roughly 400,000 distinct CDR3 sequences, 18% seen once. The sample in question was PBMCs, obtained before the yellow fever booster vaccination. Receptors originate from a man between 18 and 35 years old who received the YFV17D yellow fever vaccine.

This clonotype has a handful of counts. The chain has TRBV20-1 and TRBJ2-3; D unresolved. Germline V gene lookup returns CDR1 DFQATT and CDR2 SNEGSKA (reference sequence). The length of the CDR3 is 12 residues. Deletions cut 8 bases from V and 1 base from J, with 10 bases between. This CDR3 reads CSSEYRTDTQYF. DNA of the CDR3: TGCAGTTCTGAGTATCGCACAGATACGCAGTATTTT.

In nucleotides, the CDR3 is TGCAGTGCTAGTCCCGGCGATGTGAGGACCCAGTACTTC. It specifies CSASPGDVRTQYF. The chain recombines TRBV20-1 with TRBJ2-5; no clear D gene. The CDR3 totals 13 residues. The V end was cut by 3 bases, the J end by 7 bases, with 15 bases between. Germline V CDR1 and CDR2: DFQATT, SNEGSKA (reference sequence).

This clonotype was observed a few times. This chain links TRBV5-5 with TRBJ2-5; possible D gene TRBD2, 6 bases. Trimming stripped 0 bases from V and 4 bases from J, with 13 bases between. Germline CDR1 is SGHKS and CDR2 is YYEKEE (reference sequence). The CDR3 extends over 15 amino acids. The CDR3 DNA sequence: TGTGCCAGCAGCTTGGTCGGAGCCGGGGGAGAGACCCAGTACTTC. As protein: CASSLVGAGGETQYF.

For the CDR3, the DNA is TGTGCCAGCAGCTTCAACAGGGAGGGGTCCTACGAGCAGTACGTC. Amino acid sequence: CASSFNREGSYEQYV. The chain is built from TRBV11-2 and TRBJ2-7, with TRBD2 as a possible D gene (7 bases). CDR3 size: 15 residues. V lost 3 bases and J lost 1, with 13 bases in between. Germline V gives CDR1 SGHAT, CDR2 FQNNGV.

The table lists this clonotype with many counts. The chain recombines TRBV5-5 with TRBJ2-2; no firm D call. There are 11 residues in the CDR3. The V end was cut by 4 bases, the J end by 2 bases, with 0 bases between. CDR1 is SGHKS, CDR2 YYEKEE, per germline (reference sequence). Here the CDR3 reads CASSNTGELFF. Written as DNA, the CDR3 is TGTGCCAGCAGCAACACCGGGGAGCTGTTTTTT.

The genes are TRBV28 and TRBJ1-1; 9 bases fit TRBD1. The V segment lost 7 bases and the J segment 3 bases; nucleotides outside the gene matches: 3. The length of the CDR3 is 13 residues. Germline V gene sequence: CDR1 MDHEN, CDR2 SYDVKM. The DNA for the CDR3 is TGTGCCAGCACGGACAGGGGCGACACTGAAGCTTTCTTT. Translated: CASTDRGDTEAFF.

The table lists this clonotype with many counts. This chain joins TRBV4-3 and TRBJ1-4; D gene unclear. The CDR3 runs to 13 residues. The ends were cut back, 4 bases at V and 8 bases at J, with 11 bases in the middle. CDR1 is LGHNA and CDR2 is YSLEER in the germline V gene. The CDR3 protein is CASSLELGEKLFF. In DNA, the CDR3 is TGCGCCAGCAGCCTGGAGTTGGGCGAAAAACTGTTTTTT.

This chain uses TRBV11-1 with TRBJ2-1, with TRBD2 as a possible D gene (6 bases). The germline V gene has CDR1 SGHAT and CDR2 FQDESV (reference sequence). The length of the CDR3 is 14 residues. Trimming cost V 5 bases and J 5 bases, with 13 bases left between them. This CDR3 reads CASSLGWRDNEQFF. CDR3 DNA sequence: TGTGCCAGCAGCCTCGGTTGGAGGGACAATGAGCAGTTCTTC.

The chain links TRBV5-1 to TRBJ1-4; D is uncertain. Germline assignment: CDR1 SGHRS and CDR2 YFSETQ. CDR3 length equals 16 residues. The ends were cut back, 0 bases at V and 0 bases at J, with 9 bases in the middle. The DNA of the CDR3 is TGCGCCAGCAGCTTGGATCTGGCCGCAACTAATGAAAAACTGTTTTTT. Translated: CASSLDLAATNEKLFF.